A selection of T cell receptor beta chains follows, all from one sample in a study of molecular identifiers for immune sequencing clone quantification. TCRdb reprocessed the PCR reads with MiXCR, giving one entry per CDR3 protein. The repertoire consists of about 640,000 distinct CDR3 sequences, with approximately 20% occurring once and the leading ten covering around 0.9%. Sequencing used naive CD8+ T cells from blood, with Jurkat cell RNA spiked in. Receptors were obtained from a human donor in good health. Some libraries in this study had Jurkat cell RNA spiked in. Each CDR3 is given with its conserved first and last residue. The order of the fields is clone size, V gene, J gene, D gene, CDR3 protein, CDR3 DNA. D genes are given only for firm matches. Rows give clone size only sometimes, using once, few, many, or a class for an expanded clone.

>few|TRBV19|TRBJ1-6|NA
CASRTGNSPLHF
TGTGCCAGTAGGACAGGAAATTCACCCCTCCACTTT
>many|TRBV4-1|TRBJ1-3|TRBD1
CASSPRGQGHSGNTIYF
TGCGCCAGCAGCCCCCGGGGACAGGGACACTCTGGAAACACCATATATTTT
>many|TRBV20-1|TRBJ2-7|NA
CSASAVSSYEQYF
TGCAGTGCTAGTGCCGTTAGCTCCTACGAGCAGTACTTC
>many|TRBV12-3/TRBV12-4|TRBJ1-5|NA
CASSLALTLQPQHF
TGTGCCAGCAGTTTAGCGTTGACTTTGCAGCCCCAGCATTTT
>many|TRBV29-1|TRBJ2-2|TRBD1
CSVEGRDSPNTGELFF
TGCAGCGTTGAAGGCCGGGACAGTCCGAACACCGGGGAGCTGTTTTTT
>many|TRBV4-2|TRBJ2-7|NA
CASSHGLAPEQYF
TGTGCCAGCAGCCATGGTTTGGCTCCCGAGCAGTACTTC
>many|TRBV12-3/TRBV12-4|TRBJ2-7|TRBD1
CASSPPDRTYEQYF
TGTGCCAGCAGCCCACCGGACAGGACCTACGAGCAGTACTTC
>NA|TRBV4-1|TRBJ2-1|TRBD2
CASSQGNSGRGEQFF
TGCGCCAGCAGCCAAGGCAATAGCGGGAGGGGTGAGCAGTTCTTC
>NA|TRBV6-1|TRBJ2-5|NA
CASSDMAGGETQYF
TGTGCCAGCAGTGATATGGCCGGTGGGGAGACCCAGTACTTC
>many|TRBV28|TRBJ1-5|NA
CASSSHRGRAYSNQPQHF
TGTGCCAGCAGTTCCCACCGGGGCAGAGCTTATAGCAATCAGCCCCAGCATTTT
>NA|TRBV9|TRBJ2-7|NA
CASSVSDSTEQYF
TGTGCCAGCAGCGTATCGGATAGCACCGAGCAGTACTTC
>many|TRBV28|TRBJ2-5|TRBD1
CASSPTGSGIAQYF
TGTGCCAGCAGTCCGACAGGGTCAGGTATCGCCCAGTACTTC
>many|TRBV20-1|TRBJ2-7|TRBD2
CSARDLSGPSYEQYF
TGCAGTGCTAGAGACCTTAGCGGGCCCTCCTACGAGCAGTACTTC
>many|TRBV7-9|TRBJ2-3|TRBD1
CASSFVRDRPPDTQYF
TGTGCCAGCAGCTTCGTCCGGGACAGGCCCCCAGATACGCAGTATTTT
>many|TRBV24-1|TRBJ2-7|TRBD1
CATSDTGGLGAEQYF
TGTGCCACCAGTGATACAGGGGGATTGGGGGCCGAGCAGTACTTC
>many|TRBV5-1|TRBJ1-1|NA
CASSFDRAVEAFF
TGCGCCAGCAGCTTCGATAGGGCAGTTGAAGCTTTCTTT
>few|TRBV5-3|TRBJ1-1|NA
CASSFTGFGFTEAFF
TGTGCCAGCAGCTTCACAGGGTTCGGTTTCACTGAAGCTTTCTTT
>many|TRBV11-2|TRBJ2-3|TRBD1
CASSLGQGVLDTQYF
TGTGCCAGCAGCTTAGGGCAGGGGGTTTTAGATACGCAGTATTTT
>many|TRBV4-1|TRBJ2-7|TRBD2
CASSQSGDYEQYF
TGCGCCAGCAGCCAGAGCGGGGACTACGAGCAGTACTTC
>many|TRBV4-2|TRBJ2-7|NA
CASSQGFEQYF
TGTGCCAGCAGCCAGGGGTTCGAGCAGTACTTC
>many|TRBV12-3/TRBV12-4|TRBJ1-4|NA
CASSQEVTNEKLFF
TGTGCCAGCAGCCAAGAAGTCACTAATGAAAAACTGTTTTTT
>NA|TRBV30|TRBJ1-5|NA
CARSVLGAGPQHF
TGTGCCCGGAGTGTACTTGGGGCGGGACCCCAGCATTTT
>few|TRBV6-2/TRBV6-3|TRBJ2-2|TRBD1
CASSATAFSPGTEGTGELFF
TGTGCCAGCAGTGCCACTGCTTTTTCTCCCGGGACAGAGGGCACCGGGGAGCTGTTTTTT
>NA|TRBV16|TRBJ2-3|TRBD1
CASSRGQGLRDTQYF
TGTGCCAGCAGCCGGGGACAGGGATTGAGAGATACGCAGTATTTT
>few|TRBV5-4|TRBJ2-1|NA
CASSWIDNEQFF
TGTGCCAGCAGCTGGATAGACAATGAGCAGTTCTTC
>many|TRBV6-4|TRBJ1-2|NA
CASSDGNYGYTF
TGTGCCAGCAGTGACGGAAACTATGGCTACACCTTC
>NA|TRBV6-4|TRBJ2-2|TRBD1
CASSDRTDRGEGELFF
TGTGCCAGCAGTGATCGGACTGACAGGGGGGAGGGGGAGCTGTTTTTT
>many|TRBV6-2/TRBV6-3|TRBJ2-5|NA
CASSYFTGGLEETQYF
TGTGCCAGCAGTTACTTTACGGGGGGCCTAGAAGAGACCCAGTACTTC
>NA|TRBV2|TRBJ1-1|NA
CAGTKTVPNTKAFF
TGTGCCGGCACCAAGACAGTTCCGAACACTAAAGCTTTCTTT
>NA|TRBV27|TRBJ2-3|TRBD1
CASSIGTASTDTQYF
TGTGCCAGCAGTATCGGGACAGCAAGCACAGATACGCAGTATTTT
>NA|TRBV19|TRBJ2-7|TRBD2
CASSIVTSGSYEQYF
TGTGCCAGTAGTATTGTGACTAGCGGGAGCTACGAGCAGTACTTC
>few|TRBV4-1|TRBJ2-5|NA
CASSQVATEVETQYF
TGCGCCAGCAGCCAAGTGGCCACAGAGGTAGAGACCCAGTACTTC
>NA|TRBV9|TRBJ2-3|TRBD1
CASSVGGTASTDTQYF
TGTGCCAGCAGCGTAGGGGGGACAGCTTCCACAGATACGCAGTATTTT
>many|TRBV12-5|TRBJ1-2|NA
CASGLVTGRGDYGYTF
TGTGCTAGTGGTTTGGTTACCGGGAGGGGAGACTATGGCTACACCTTC
>few|TRBV2|TRBJ1-6|NA
CASSQITVAYNSPLHF
TGTGCCAGCAGTCAAATAACCGTTGCTTATAATTCACCCCTCCACTTT
>many|TRBV6-6|TRBJ1-1|NA
CASSGTAEAFF
TGTGCCAGCAGTGGTACGGCTGAAGCTTTCTTT
>many|TRBV9|TRBJ2-5|NA
CASSSLWGLGTQYF
TGTGCCAGCAGCTCCCTCTGGGGCCTCGGGACCCAGTACTTC
>few|TRBV27|TRBJ2-7|TRBD1
CASSLSSQGNEQYF
TGTGCCAGCAGTTTATCGTCACAGGGGAACGAGCAGTACTTC
>once|TRBV4-1|TRBJ1-5|TRBD1
CGSSQVGTVYSNQPQHF
TGCGGCAGCAGCCAAGTAGGGACAGTTTATAGCAATCAGCCCCAGCATTTT
>many|TRBV30|TRBJ2-7|NA
CAWSRRRVSGLRTYEQYF
TGTGCCTGGAGTAGACGCAGGGTTTCGGGGTTGAGGACCTACGAGCAGTACTTC
>many|TRBV29-1|TRBJ1-1|NA
CSVETGGANEAFF
TGCAGCGTTGAGACCGGAGGGGCTAATGAAGCTTTCTTT
>NA|TRBV12-3/TRBV12-4|TRBJ2-1|NA
CASSPVRGGNEQFF
TGTGCCAGCAGTCCGGTGAGGGGAGGCAATGAGCAGTTCTTC
>NA|TRBV11-2|TRBJ1-1|TRBD1
CAGSFLRTGSSEAFF
TGTGCCGGCAGCTTTCTACGGACAGGGTCATCTGAAGCTTTCTTT
>many|TRBV30|TRBJ2-5|NA
CAWSQETQYF
TGTGCCTGGTCCCAAGAGACCCAGTACTTC
>few|TRBV3-1|TRBJ2-1|NA
CASGHQDSNEQFF
TGTGCCAGCGGCCACCAGGACAGCAATGAGCAGTTCTTC
>once|TRBV5-6|TRBJ1-1|NA
CASSLADRAYTEAFF
TGTGCCAGCAGCTTGGCCGACAGAGCGTACACTGAAGCTTTCTTT
>many|TRBV6-6|TRBJ2-7|NA
CASSYSSEQYF
TGTGCCAGCAGTTACTCGAGCGAGCAGTACTTC
>many|TRBV4-3|TRBJ2-7|TRBD1
CASSQDQGGQGRYEQYF
TGCGCCAGCAGCCAAGATCAGGGGGGACAGGGGCGGTACGAGCAGTACTTC
>many|TRBV20-1|TRBJ2-7|NA
CSARRADSYEQYF
TGCAGTGCCCGGCGTGCGGACTCCTACGAGCAGTACTTC
>few|TRBV30|TRBJ1-5|NA
CAWSLGMGRNQPQHF
TGTGCCTGGAGTTTAGGTATGGGCCGAAATCAGCCCCAGCATTTT
>many|TRBV7-2|TRBJ1-3|TRBD1
CASSLSDRAGTIYF
TGTGCCAGCAGCTTATCCGACAGGGCAGGCACCATATATTTT
>many|TRBV19|TRBJ1-5|NA
CASSIYGGEQPQHF
TGTGCCAGTAGTATATACGGAGGTGAACAGCCCCAGCATTTT
>many|TRBV5-4|TRBJ2-7|NA
CASSLRPDGSSYEQYF
TGTGCCAGCAGCTTGCGGCCGGACGGCAGCTCCTACGAGCAGTACTTC
>many|TRBV13|TRBJ1-6|NA
CASSTLNSPLHF
TGTGCCAGCAGTACACTGAATTCACCCCTCCACTTT
>many|TRBV7-8|TRBJ2-3|NA
CASSPAPAGYVADTQYF
TGTGCCAGCAGCCCGGCGCCGGCGGGATATGTAGCAGATACGCAGTATTTT
>many|TRBV11-2|TRBJ2-3|NA
CASSSHLTDTDTQYF
TGTGCCAGCAGCTCCCACCTGACAGACACCGATACGCAGTATTTT
>NA|TRBV12-3/TRBV12-4|TRBJ2-3|NA
CASSHAPPRVGTDTQYF
TGTGCCAGCAGTCACGCACCGCCCAGGGTTGGCACAGATACGCAGTATTTT
>few|TRBV7-9|TRBJ2-1|TRBD1
CASSRSAQGAHNEQFF
TGTGCCAGCAGCCGTTCTGCACAGGGGGCCCACAATGAGCAGTTCTTC
>many|TRBV7-2|TRBJ2-7|NA
CASSPGRNPLSYEQYF
TGTGCCAGCAGCCCAGGACGGAACCCTCTCTCCTACGAGCAGTACTTC
>NA|TRBV2|TRBJ2-7|TRBD2
CASSVLAGGPSSLNEQYF
TGTGCCAGCAGTGTTCTAGCGGGGGGCCCCTCCTCCCTCAACGAGCAGTACTTC